This is a list of T cell receptor beta chains from one sample in a study of cytomegalovirus exposure and HLA in healthy donors. TCRdb keeps only in-frame clones here, not all; method: immunoSEQ multiplex PCR. Of 55,000 to 70,000 clones in the sample, about 80% were seen once. The specimen was PBMCs. The source of these receptors is a human donor in good health. Both conserved end residues are part of each CDR3. The D gene is left open where the match is weak. Size is omitted from some rows. Given values are once, few, many or a class for expanded clones.

V	D	size	J	CDR3	DNA
TRBV28	-	-	TRBJ2-7	CASSLGQPPEQYF	TGTGCCAGCAGTTTGGGGCAGCCTCCGGAGCAGTACTTC
TRBV2	-	-	TRBJ1-5	CASSFGGGQPQHF	TGTGCCAGCAGTTTCGGGGGGGGTCAGCCCCAGCATTTT
TRBV20-1	-	few	TRBJ2-5	CSAVAGETQYF	TGCAGTGCGGTAGCTGGAGAGACCCAGTACTTC
TRBV5-1	-	once	TRBJ2-7	CASKRDSSYEQYF	TGCGCCAGCAAACGCGACAGCTCCTACGAGCAGTACTTC
TRBV27	TRBD1	-	TRBJ2-7	CASSHGTGFYEQYF	TGTGCCAGCAGCCACGGGACAGGGTTCTACGAGCAGTACTTC
TRBV2	TRBD2	once	TRBJ2-3	CASTASGSTNTQYF	TGTGCCAGCACGGCGAGCGGGAGTACTAATACGCAGTATTTT
TRBV27	-	once	TRBJ2-1	CASRGSLYNEQFF	TGTGCCAGCAGAGGGAGTTTATACAATGAGCAGTTCTTC
TRBV6-5	-	-	TRBJ2-7	CASTLDGESYEQYF	TGTGCCAGCACCCTGGACGGGGAGTCCTACGAGCAGTACTTC
TRBV6-4	-	few	TRBJ2-2	CASREEWGVDTGELFF	TGTGCCAGCCGTGAGGAGTGGGGGGTAGACACCGGGGAGCTGTTTTTT
TRBV2	TRBD1	-	TRBJ1-1	CASSSGTGAVAEAFF	TGTGCCAGCAGTTCCGGGACAGGGGCCGTCGCTGAAGCTTTCTTT
TRBV5-1	TRBD1	-	TRBJ1-2	CASSSSGRGQDGYTF	TGCGCCAGCAGCTCATCAGGAAGGGGACAGGATGGCTACACCTTC
TRBV5-1	-	once	TRBJ1-6	CASSPRGEGSPLHF	TGCGCCAGCTCACCCAGGGGAGAGGGGTCACCCCTCCACTTT
TRBV4-2	TRBD2	-	TRBJ2-7	CASSQATSGGAQNPYEQYF	TGTGCCAGCAGCCAGGCTACTAGCGGGGGGGCCCAGAATCCCTACGAGCAGTACTTC
TRBV10-2	TRBD1	-	TRBJ2-5	CASSEQGVEETQYF	TGCGCCAGCAGTGAGCAGGGGGTCGAAGAGACCCAGTACTTC
TRBV5-1	-	-	TRBJ1-2	CASSLTEDSYTF	TGCGCCAGCAGCCTAACCGAGGACAGCTACACCTTC
TRBV7-2	TRBD2	-	TRBJ2-7	CASSLVVLAGGSYEQYF	TGTGCCAGCAGCTTAGTGGTATTAGCGGGAGGATCCTACGAGCAGTACTTC
TRBV28	-	once	TRBJ2-3	CASSFSWGGRTDTQYF	TGTGCCAGCAGTTTCTCCTGGGGCGGCCGCACAGATACGCAGTATTTT
TRBV7-9	-	few	TRBJ2-3	CASSLVGIADTQYF	TGTGCCAGCAGCTTAGTCGGTATAGCTGATACGCAGTATTTT
TRBV10-1	TRBD1	-	TRBJ1-6	CASSQGARNSPLHF	TGCGCCAGCAGTCAGGGGGCTCGGAATTCACCCCTCCACTTT
TRBV11-1	TRBD1	few	TRBJ1-4	CASSAHRGLDEKLFF	TGTGCCAGCAGCGCACACAGGGGGCTCGATGAAAAACTGTTTTTT
TRBV6-1	-	-	TRBJ2-3	CASSETSCGQYF	TGTGCCAGCAGTGAAACTAGTTGTGGGCAGTATTTT
TRBV7-2	TRBD2	-	TRBJ2-3	CASSLRGLAGGPGVDTQYF	TGTGCCAGCAGCTTAAGGGGACTAGCGGGGGGGCCGGGGGTAGATACGCAGTATTTT
TRBV7-8	-	-	TRBJ2-5	CASSPGVETQYF	TGTGCCAGCAGTCCGGGAGTAGAGACCCAGTACTTC
TRBV4-3	TRBD1	-	TRBJ1-2	CASSPGDRRYYGYTF	TGCGCCAGCAGCCCCGGGGACAGGAGATACTATGGCTACACCTTC
TRBV27	TRBD1	-	TRBJ1-2	CASSLSRGRGYTF	TGTGCCAGCAGTTTATCGAGGGGGCGAGGCTACACCTTC
TRBV18	-	-	TRBJ1-6	CASSPLVGVGHNSPLHF	TGTGCCAGCTCACCACTGGTAGGGGTCGGTCATAATTCACCCCTCCACTTT
TRBV4-3	TRBD2	-	TRBJ2-7	CASSQLLVTGLAGSYEQYF	TGCGCCAGCAGCCAACTCCTTGTTACGGGACTAGCGGGTAGTTACGAGCAGTACTTC
TRBV4-3	TRBD1	once	TRBJ2-1	CASSTRDRGDEQFF	TGCGCCAGCAGCACCCGGGACAGGGGCGATGAGCAGTTCTTC
TRBV7-2	TRBD2	-	TRBJ2-2	CASSLAGLANGELFF	TGTGCCAGCAGCTTAGCGGGACTAGCGAACGGGGAGCTGTTTTTT
TRBV19	-	-	TRBJ2-1	CASSKRRGYNEQFF	TGTGCCAGTAGTAAACGGCGGGGCTACAATGAGCAGTTCTTC
TRBV2	-	-	TRBJ2-5	CASSAPSRETQYF	TGTGCCAGCAGTGCCCCCAGTCGAGAGACCCAGTACTTC
TRBV28	TRBD1	few	TRBJ1-5	CASTLSPGQGAANYNQPQHF	TGTGCCAGCACCCTTTCTCCGGGACAGGGGGCCGCCAATTACAATCAGCCCCAGCATTTT
TRBV6-1	TRBD1	-	TRBJ1-1	CASVGQGVTEAFF	TGTGCCAGCGTGGGACAGGGGGTGACTGAAGCTTTCTTT
TRBV5-4	TRBD1	-	TRBJ1-1	CASSDGQGGIRDTEAFF	TGTGCCAGCAGCGATGGACAGGGGGGGATACGGGACACTGAAGCTTTCTTT
TRBV11-3	-	-	TRBJ2-1	CASSLSLAPSYNEQFF	TGTGCCAGCAGCTTAAGTCTAGCCCCCTCCTACAATGAGCAGTTCTTC
TRBV6-5	-	-	TRBJ1-1	CASSYSSGLVNTEAFF	TGTGCCAGCAGTTACTCGTCCGGACTGGTGAACACTGAAGCTTTCTTT